Below are 22 T cell receptor beta chains sequenced from a single sample in a study of response to subunit inactivated influenza vaccine. TCRdb reprocessed the RT-PCR reads with MiXCR, giving one entry per CDR3 protein. This sample carries roughly 700,000 distinct CDR3 sequences, more than 11% of them seen once, and the ten largest clones take 6% to 8%. The source material was PBMCs from blood, sampled approximately 15 days before vaccination. Receptors were obtained from a middle-aged man who received an inactivated influenza vaccine.

V is TRBV7-8 and J is TRBJ2-2, with D perhaps TRBD1 or TRBD2 (5 bases each). Germline V lookup: CDR1 SGHVS, CDR2 FQNEAQ. V lost 5 bases and J 7 bases, leaving 17 bases between the germline ends. This CDR3 contains 15 residues. The CDR3 DNA is TGTGCCAGCAGCCAAGCAATGGGGGTCAGCGGGGAGCTGTTTTTT. Encoded protein: CASSQAMGVSGELFF.

This clonotype was seen at least ten times. This chain joins TRBV7-9 and TRBJ2-3; D remains ambiguous. The ends were cut back, 8 bases at V and 4 bases at J, with 10 bases in the middle. The length of the CDR3 is 12 residues. Germline V gene data show CDR1 as SEHNR and CDR2 as FQNEAQ (reference sequence). Here the CDR3 DNA reads TGTGCCAGCCTCTCCTGGGCAGATACGCAGTATTTT. Residues: CASLSWADTQYF.

The CDR3 loop reads CASRTGQGAKNIQYF. DNA of the CDR3: TGTGCCAGCAGAACGGGACAGGGGGCTAAAAACATTCAGTACTTC. This sequence joins TRBV12-3 or TRBV12-4 and TRBJ2-4; 12 bases match TRBD1. Losses at the gene ends were 6 bases for V and 4 bases for J; bases not matched to a gene: 4. The CDR3 is 15 amino acids.

The J gene is TRBJ2-7, the V gene TRBV5-6; D tentatively reads TRBD1 or TRBD2 (5 bases each). The V and J ends lost 3 bases and 2 bases respectively, with 18 bases between them. CDR1 SGHDT and CDR2 YYEEEE come from the germline V gene. The CDR3 loop spans 16 amino acids. The CDR3 coding sequence is TGTGCCAGCAGCTGGGGGATATCGGACGTAACCTACGAGCAGTACTTC. Its translation: CASSWGISDVTYEQYF.

This clonotype was observed a handful of times. V usage is TRBV4-3 and J usage is TRBJ2-7; D not certain. Germline V CDR1 and CDR2: LGHNA, YSLEER. The CDR3 covers 14 residues. The V and J ends lost 1 base and 4 bases respectively, with 11 bases between them. DNA for the CDR3: TGCGCCAGCAGCCAAGCAAGGCAGACTTACGAGCAGTACTTC. It is translated as CASSQARQTYEQYF.

The chain has TRBV7-9 and TRBJ2-3, with 8 bases lining up with TRBD2. There are 16 residues in the CDR3. Germline V gene lookup returns CDR1 SEHNR and CDR2 FQNEAQ (reference sequence). Trimming removed 1 base from V and 2 bases from J; junction bases left unmatched: 5. CDR3 nucleotide sequence: TGTGCCAGCAGCTTAGGGTCTAGCGGGCTCACAGATACGCAGTATTTT. Protein product: CASSLGSSGLTDTQYF. The full variable domain, in which reference TRBV7-9 and TRBJ2-3 provide the parts outside the CDR3, is DTGVSQNPRHKITKRGQNVTFRCDPISEHNRLYWYRQTLGQGPEFLTYFQNEAQLEKSRLLSDRFSAERPKGSFSTLEIQRTEQGDSAMYLCASSLGSSGLTDTQYFGPGTRLTVL.

The genes are TRBV24-1 and TRBJ2-1, with D possibly TRBD1 on 6 matching bases. There are 18 residues in the CDR3. Per the germline V gene, CDR1 is KGHDR and CDR2 is SFDVKD. Deletions cut 3 bases from V and 3 bases from J, with 20 bases between. Here the CDR3 reads CATSDSSLWGPYYNEQFF. The CDR3 DNA sequence: TGTGCCACCAGTGATAGTTCCCTCTGGGGGCCATACTACAATGAGCAGTTCTTC.

This clonotype was found a few times. The V call is TRBV9, the J call TRBJ1-5, with D uncertain. CDR3 size: 18 residues. Germline assignment: CDR1 SGDLS and CDR2 YYNGEE. V dropped 1 base and J dropped 4 bases, with 21 bases sitting between them. The CDR3 loop is CASSVCGRHRGLNQPQHF. The DNA for the CDR3 is TGTGCCAGCAGCGTATGTGGGAGACATAGAGGATTAAATCAGCCCCAGCATTTT.

This clonotype was counted a few times. The chain carries TRBV10-3 and TRBJ1-2; 7 bases line up with TRBD1. Germline assignment: CDR1 ENHRY and CDR2 SYGVKD. J was trimmed by 2 bases and V by 10 bases; bases with no gene match: 7. This CDR3 has 13 residues. The CDR3 here is CATSGTDNYGYTF. In nucleotides, the CDR3 is TGTGCCACTTCCGGGACAGACAACTATGGCTACACCTTC.

The chain couples TRBV5-1 to TRBJ2-6; weak D call: TRBD1 (5 bases). The CDR3 sequence is 18 residues long. Germline CDR1 reads SGHRS; CDR2 reads YFSETQ. Trimming stripped 0 bases from V and 4 bases from J, with 17 bases between. CDR3 residues: CASSLGAGIGIGANVLTF. As DNA, the CDR3 is TGCGCCAGCAGCTTGGGAGCAGGGATAGGTATCGGGGCCAACGTCCTGACTTTC.

This clonotype has more than one count but fewer than ten. V and J are TRBV29-1 and TRBJ2-3, with 7 bases matching TRBD1. The germline CDR1 and CDR2 sequences are SQVTM and ANQGSEA. V lost 5 bases to trimming and J lost 3 bases; unmatched junction nucleotides: 11. The CDR3 loop spans 15 amino acids. CDR3 nucleotide sequence: TGCAGCGTTCTCTGGACAGGAGGCATTACAGATACGCAGTATTTT. Its protein is CSVLWTGGITDTQYF.

The chain recombines TRBV11-2 with TRBJ2-1, with a weak D call TRBD1 (6 bases). CDR3 size: 18 residues. The V and J ends lost 7 bases and 2 bases respectively, with 24 bases between them. Germline V CDR1 and CDR2: SGHAT, FQNNGV. The CDR3 sequence is CASTAGPRGNFAYNEQFF. The CDR3 nucleotides read TGTGCCAGCACCGCAGGGCCAAGGGGGAACTTCGCCTACAATGAGCAGTTCTTC.

The chain links TRBV4-1 to TRBJ2-7, with D perhaps TRBD1 (5 bases). The CDR3 spans 12 residues. Germline CDR1 and CDR2: MGHRA and YSYEKL. Trimming stripped 0 bases from V and 7 bases from J, with 7 bases between. The CDR3 nucleotides read TGCGCCAGCAGCCAAGACGCAGGGGAGCAGTACTTC. Its protein is CASSQDAGEQYF.

A few counts support this clonotype. This chain connects TRBV10-3 to TRBJ1-4; 8 nucleotides align to TRBD1. This CDR3 contains 14 residues. Germline V CDR1 and CDR2: ENHRY, SYGVKD. The ends lost 8 bases at V and 6 bases at J; junction bases unmatched: 8. DNA of the CDR3: TGTGCCATCTCGCCCTCGACAGGGGATGAAAAACTGTTTTTT. Its protein product is CAISPSTGDEKLFF.

This chain connects TRBV20-1 to TRBJ2-4; TRBD1 matches 12 bases. Germline V CDR1 and CDR2: DFQATT, SNEGSKA (reference sequence). Unmatched junction bases numbered 15, after V lost 3 bases and J lost 0 bases. The CDR3 is 20 amino acids. CDR3 nucleotide sequence: TGCAGTGCTAGGCTTAGCCCGGGACAGGGGGCCAAACTAGCCAAAAACATTCAGTACTTC. The encoded protein is CSARLSPGQGAKLAKNIQYF.

This clonotype has a handful of counts. The V and J genes are TRBV11-1 and TRBJ2-7; 9 nucleotides align to TRBD1. Losses at the gene ends were 5 bases for V and 6 bases for J; bases not matched to a gene: 20. From germline, CDR1 is SGHAT and CDR2 FQDESV (reference sequence). The CDR3 sequence is 18 residues long. The CDR3 DNA follows: TGTGCCAGCAGCCTCCATGGGGGGGGACAGGGAAAGTTTGTCGAGCAGTACTTC. The encoded protein is CASSLHGGGQGKFVEQYF.

The V call is TRBV15, the J call TRBJ2-1; 7 bases are a match to TRBD1. Germline assignment: CDR1 LNHNV and CDR2 YYDKDF (reference sequence). The trim removed 0 bases at V and 0 bases at J, leaving 2 bases unmatched. The CDR3 spans 16 residues. For the CDR3, the DNA is TGTGCCACCAGCAGAGACCCAGGGGGCTCCTACAATGAGCAGTTCTTC. This gives the protein CATSRDPGGSYNEQFF.

This clonotype was recorded a few times. The V gene is TRBV6-5, the J gene TRBJ2-1; 9 nucleotides align to TRBD2. The CDR3 is 18 amino acids. CDR1 and CDR2 (germline): MNHEY, SVGAGI. V shed 4 bases, J shed 2 bases, and the junction held 12 bases outside the gene matches. The CDR3 DNA reads as TGTGCCAGCAGTTCCCCGGGGTCCCTAGCGGGGACCTACAATGAGCAGTTCTTC. Amino acid sequence: CASSSPGSLAGTYNEQFF.

This clonotype was detected ten times or more. The rearrangement joins TRBV29-1 to TRBJ1-2; TRBD1 matches at 7 bases. The CDR3 sequence is 12 residues long. Germline values: CDR1 SQVTM, CDR2 ANQGSEA. Losses at the gene ends were 6 bases for V and 4 bases for J; bases not matched to a gene: 5. DNA for the CDR3: TGCAGCGTCCACAGGGGAGGCTATGGCTACACCTTC. As protein: CSVHRGGYGYTF.

This clonotype was observed a handful of times. The chain has TRBV18 and TRBJ2-7; D is ambiguous. This CDR3 region has 13 residues. Germline lookup yields CDR1 KGHSH and CDR2 LQKENI. V was pared by 1 base and J by 7 bases, with 11 bases between. The CDR3 region is CASSPQERGEQYF. DNA for the CDR3: TGTGCCAGCTCACCACAAGAAAGAGGAGAGCAGTACTTC.

This clonotype was detected a few times. This sequence joins TRBV6-6 and TRBJ1-1; D is uncertain. The CDR3 is made up of 13 amino acids. Trimming left V 10 bases short and J 8 bases short, with 20 bases between. Germline V CDR1 and CDR2: MNHNY, SVGAGI (reference sequence). CDR3 protein: CAIKGGITTEAFF. Written as DNA, the CDR3 is TGTGCCATAAAAGGTGGCATAACGACGGAAGCTTTCTTT.

The gene calls are TRBV6-1 and TRBJ1-1, with TRBD1 matching 9 bases. Germline V gives CDR1 MNHNS, CDR2 SASEGT. The CDR3 sequence is 14 residues long. V lost 7 bases and J lost 1; bases outside the gene matches: 4. Here the CDR3 reads CASNGQGKNTEAFF. CDR3 nucleotide sequence: TGTGCCAGCAACGGACAGGGGAAGAACACTGAAGCTTTCTTT.